This TCR beta chain is from a study of blood T cells in healthy people across ages. With 5 bases removed from V and 2 bases from J, the gap between germline ends came to 12 bases. The CDR3 runs 15 residues. A sample-barcoded 5' primer and a J-beta primer mix were used in a second PCR of roughly 7 to 11 cycles. Via MiXCR, TCRdb re-called the 5' RACE reads, giving one row per CDR3 protein. The table includes about 1.6 million distinct CDR3 sequences, about 31% detected once. The authors extracted at least 5.5 micrograms of total RNA per sample. Study results and limitations: Samples with more naive T cells showed higher observed beta diversity. Any changes in expanded clonotypes were possibly confounded, as donor CMV status remained unknown.

In the case of this clonotype: The antigen is unknown.

The sequence was obtained from a woman aged 25 to 39 in good health. The V and J genes are TRBV12-3 or TRBV12-4 and TRBJ2-2, with D perhaps matching TRBD1 or TRBD2 (5 bases each). Sequenced: blood. The CDR3 here is CASSTGTPNTGELFF. The CDR3 coding sequence is TGTGCCAGCAGTACCGGGACCCCCAACACCGGGGAGCTGTTTTTT.